This T cell receptor beta chain was sequenced in a study of beta chain features in type 1 diabetes. There are 14 residues in the CDR3. Trimming cost V 1 base and J 7 bases, with 15 bases left between them. Germline-derived CDR1 and CDR2 are SGHRS and YFSETQ. The investigators reverse transcribed all of the isolated RNA, so they sequenced expressed TCRB transcripts. The average read count of naive, central memory and regulatory T cell samples was approximately 4 million. Clones were sequenced by immunoSEQ multiplex PCR, and TCRdb holds only the in-frame ones, with some missing. There are 200,000 to 250,000 clones in the sample; 14% occur only once, and roughly 0.019% lies in the top ten. Study observations and caveats: Among all four CD4+ subsets, Type 1 diabetes patients had TCRB CDR3s that were moderately but significantly shorter. Cells with high TCR expression could be over-represented by cDNA sequencing. In type 1 diabetes patients, VDJ junctions had fewer insertions; deletions at these junctions were more frequent.

As to this clone: Its antigen is unknown.

The sequence was collected from a young man with type 1 diabetes. The sample was naive CD4+ T cells from blood. The rearrangement links TRBV5-1 to TRBJ2-7, with a weak D call TRBD1 (5 bases). DNA for the CDR3: TGCGCCAGCAGCTTGCGGCAGGGAATTGGTGAGCAGTACTTC. It specifies CASSLRQGIGEQYF.